A selection of T cell receptor beta chains follows, all from one sample in a study of blood T cell repertoires in COVID-19. The method was immunoSEQ multiplex PCR; TCRdb's version includes in-frame clones alone and lacks a portion of them. The sample has a few hundred thousand clones; around 87% are singletons. The sequencing input was peripheral blood. These receptors came from a man in his 60s with acute or convalescent COVID-19. Both conserved end residues are part of each CDR3. The order of the fields is CDR3 DNA, CDR3 protein, V gene, D gene, clone size, J gene. The D gene is left open where the match is weak. Size is stated for part of the rows, as once, few or many counts, or as a class when the clone is expanded.

CDR3 DNA: TGCGCCAGCAGCCCCGGGGGTACGAACACCGGGGAGCTGTTTTTT; CDR3 protein: CASSPGGTNTGELFF; V gene: TRBV5-1; D gene: .; clone size: .; J gene: TRBJ2-2
CDR3 DNA: TGTGCCAGTATATCGGGACTCCCCAAGCCACATGAGCAGTTCTTC; CDR3 protein: CASISGLPKPHEQFF; V gene: TRBV19; D gene: .; clone size: .; J gene: TRBJ2-1
CDR3 DNA: TGCAGCGTTGGCAGGGCGGATTCCGAGCAGTACTTC; CDR3 protein: CSVGRADSEQYF; V gene: TRBV29-1; D gene: .; clone size: .; J gene: TRBJ2-7
CDR3 DNA: TGTGCCAGCAGTTACTCGGCAACAGGAGCTGGAAACACCATATATTTT; CDR3 protein: CASSYSATGAGNTIYF; V gene: TRBV6-5; D gene: .; clone size: few; J gene: TRBJ1-3
CDR3 DNA: TGTGCCAGTAGAGGCAGGGCCGTGTACAGCAATCAGCCCCAGCATTTT; CDR3 protein: CASRGRAVYSNQPQHF; V gene: TRBV19; D gene: .; clone size: .; J gene: TRBJ1-5
CDR3 DNA: TGTGCCAGCACTGACGGGACTAGCGGGATCCTGAGTCTAGCCAAAAACATTCAGTACTTC; CDR3 protein: CASTDGTSGILSLAKNIQYF; V gene: TRBV2; D gene: TRBD2; clone size: .; J gene: TRBJ2-4
CDR3 DNA: TGTGCCAGCAGCGGGGGGACTAGCGGGCCCCTAGAGCAGTACTTC; CDR3 protein: CASSGGTSGPLEQYF; V gene: TRBV2; D gene: TRBD2; clone size: once; J gene: TRBJ2-7
CDR3 DNA: TGTGCCAGCTCACAATCCGCAGGGGCTTCCATGAACACTGAAGCTTTCTTT; CDR3 protein: CASSQSAGASMNTEAFF; V gene: TRBV18; D gene: .; clone size: few; J gene: TRBJ1-1
CDR3 DNA: TGTGCCAGCAGCCGCGACAGGAATCAGCCCCAGCATTTT; CDR3 protein: CASSRDRNQPQHF; V gene: TRBV3-1/TRBV3-2; D gene: .; clone size: .; J gene: TRBJ1-5
CDR3 DNA: TGTGCCAGCAGTGGCAGGGGTTGGGGCACTGAAGCTTTCTTT; CDR3 protein: CASSGRGWGTEAFF; V gene: TRBV28; D gene: .; clone size: .; J gene: TRBJ1-1
CDR3 DNA: TGTGCCAGCTCAAGGGGGACTAGCGGAGGCTCCTACGAGCAGTACTTC; CDR3 protein: CASSRGTSGGSYEQYF; V gene: TRBV18; D gene: TRBD2; clone size: .; J gene: TRBJ2-7
CDR3 DNA: TGTGCCAGCAGCCAAGAAAGGAAGGCGGGGGGAGGGAATGAGCAGTTCTTC; CDR3 protein: CASSQERKAGGGNEQFF; V gene: TRBV3-1/TRBV3-2; D gene: TRBD2; clone size: .; J gene: TRBJ2-1
CDR3 DNA: TGTGCCAGTAGTCTCCAGGGGGCGCGGGGCTACACCTTC; CDR3 protein: CASSLQGARGYTF; V gene: TRBV19; D gene: TRBD1; clone size: .; J gene: TRBJ1-2
CDR3 DNA: TGTGCCAGCAGCCTCAGGGGGCACTCCTACGAGCAGTACTTC; CDR3 protein: CASSLRGHSYEQYF; V gene: TRBV5-4; D gene: TRBD1; clone size: .; J gene: TRBJ2-7
CDR3 DNA: TGTGCCAGCAGCCCTACAGGGTCGGGTAATGAAAAACTGTTTTTT; CDR3 protein: CASSPTGSGNEKLFF; V gene: TRBV7-9; D gene: .; clone size: .; J gene: TRBJ1-4
CDR3 DNA: TGTGCTAGTGGGCAGGGGGTCAATCAGCCCCAGCATTTT; CDR3 protein: CASGQGVNQPQHF; V gene: TRBV12-5; D gene: TRBD1; clone size: once; J gene: TRBJ1-5
CDR3 DNA: TGTGCCAGCAGCTTTCGCAGGGCGGACGGTCAGCCCCAGCATTTT; CDR3 protein: CASSFRRADGQPQHF; V gene: TRBV12-1; D gene: .; clone size: .; J gene: TRBJ1-5
CDR3 DNA: TGTGCCAGCAGCCAAGTTCGGGGGGCCTTCTCCTACGAGCAGTACTTC; CDR3 protein: CASSQVRGAFSYEQYF; V gene: TRBV4-2; D gene: .; clone size: .; J gene: TRBJ2-7
CDR3 DNA: TGTGCCAGCAGCCGGACAGGGGGCCCGCTAGAGTCACCCCTCCACTTT; CDR3 protein: CASSRTGGPLESPLHF; V gene: TRBV3-1/TRBV3-2; D gene: TRBD1; clone size: .; J gene: TRBJ1-6
CDR3 DNA: TGTGCCAGCAGTTCCCGTACTAGCGGGGGCCCTAGCACAGATACGCAGTATTTT; CDR3 protein: CASSSRTSGGPSTDTQYF; V gene: TRBV2; D gene: TRBD2; clone size: .; J gene: TRBJ2-3
CDR3 DNA: TGTGCCACCAGCAAACGGGACACTGGAAACACCATATATTTT; CDR3 protein: CATSKRDTGNTIYF; V gene: TRBV15; D gene: .; clone size: .; J gene: TRBJ1-3
CDR3 DNA: TGTGCCAGCAGGGGACAGGGGGTTTCTGGAAACACCATATATTTT; CDR3 protein: CASRGQGVSGNTIYF; V gene: TRBV6-5; D gene: TRBD1; clone size: .; J gene: TRBJ1-3
CDR3 DNA: TGTGCCAGCAGTTCCTCTAGCGGGGGAAACACCGGGGAGCTGTTTTTT; CDR3 protein: CASSSSSGGNTGELFF; V gene: TRBV6-6; D gene: TRBD2; clone size: .; J gene: TRBJ2-2
CDR3 DNA: TGTGCCAGCAGCGCCGACAGGGGAAGCTACGAGCAGTACTTC; CDR3 protein: CASSADRGSYEQYF; V gene: TRBV7-2; D gene: TRBD1; clone size: once; J gene: TRBJ2-7
CDR3 DNA: TGTGCCAGCAGCCCCAAGGGACAGGGGAGAGGCTACACCTTC; CDR3 protein: CASSPKGQGRGYTF; V gene: TRBV14; D gene: TRBD1; clone size: .; J gene: TRBJ1-2
CDR3 DNA: TGTGCCAGTAGTTACCAACAGGGCGTAGTCACTGAAGCTTTCTTT; CDR3 protein: CASSYQQGVVTEAFF; V gene: TRBV19; D gene: .; clone size: .; J gene: TRBJ1-1
CDR3 DNA: TGCGCCAGCAGCCAACTTCTCCGGGGGGCCGGCTACGAGCAGTACTTC; CDR3 protein: CASSQLLRGAGYEQYF; V gene: TRBV4-3; D gene: .; clone size: once; J gene: TRBJ2-7
CDR3 DNA: TGTGCCAGCAGCTTTCGGGACTCAAACAGGGATACGCAGTATTTT; CDR3 protein: CASSFRDSNRDTQYF; V gene: TRBV5-5; D gene: .; clone size: few; J gene: TRBJ2-3
CDR3 DNA: TGTGCCAGTAGTAATGTCGGAGGGTCCGCAGATGTGTCCTACGAGCAGTACTTC; CDR3 protein: CASSNVGGSADVSYEQYF; V gene: TRBV19; D gene: .; clone size: .; J gene: TRBJ2-7
CDR3 DNA: TGTGCCAGCTCACCTGACAGAGTCAATCAGCCCCAGCATTTT; CDR3 protein: CASSPDRVNQPQHF; V gene: TRBV18; D gene: .; clone size: .; J gene: TRBJ1-5
CDR3 DNA: TGTGCCAGCAGTTTGGGCCCCTATGGCTACACCTTC; CDR3 protein: CASSLGPYGYTF; V gene: TRBV12-3/TRBV12-4; D gene: .; clone size: .; J gene: TRBJ1-2
CDR3 DNA: TGTGCCAAGAAAAGGGACACTTATCCCACCAAGAAGCAGTACTTC; CDR3 protein: CAKKRDTYPTKKQYF; V gene: TRBV14; D gene: .; clone size: .; J gene: TRBJ2-7
CDR3 DNA: TGTGCCAGCAGTGAAAGGCCGCAGGGCAATAATTCACCCCTCCACTTT; CDR3 protein: CASSERPQGNNSPLHF; V gene: TRBV6-1; D gene: .; clone size: .; J gene: TRBJ1-6
CDR3 DNA: TGTGCCAGCAGTTCCAGATTGAACACTGAAGCTTTCTTT; CDR3 protein: CASSSRLNTEAFF; V gene: TRBV2; D gene: .; clone size: .; J gene: TRBJ1-1
CDR3 DNA: TGTGCCAGCAGCAAAGATCCAGGGGTGGGCACAGATACGCAGTATTTT; CDR3 protein: CASSKDPGVGTDTQYF; V gene: TRBV21-1; D gene: .; clone size: .; J gene: TRBJ2-3
CDR3 DNA: TGCGCCAGCAGTCAACCCCTCGGACAGGGAAGCGGCGAGCAGTACTTC; CDR3 protein: CASSQPLGQGSGEQYF; V gene: TRBV23-1; D gene: TRBD1; clone size: once; J gene: TRBJ2-7
CDR3 DNA: TGCAGCGTGATTAACAGGGACTCCTACAATGAGCAGTTCTTC; CDR3 protein: CSVINRDSYNEQFF; V gene: TRBV29-1; D gene: .; clone size: .; J gene: TRBJ2-1
CDR3 DNA: TGTGCCAGCAGTAAACTCGGGGTACGTCAGCCCCAGCATTTT; CDR3 protein: CASSKLGVRQPQHF; V gene: TRBV6-5; D gene: .; clone size: .; J gene: TRBJ1-5
CDR3 DNA: TGTGCCAGCTCACCGTCGCAGCGGAACACAGATACGCAGTATTTT; CDR3 protein: CASSPSQRNTDTQYF; V gene: TRBV18; D gene: .; clone size: .; J gene: TRBJ2-3
CDR3 DNA: TGTGCCAGCGCAGATCGGGGGGCCTCCTATAATTCACCCCTCCACTTT; CDR3 protein: CASADRGASYNSPLHF; V gene: TRBV11-2; D gene: .; clone size: .; J gene: TRBJ1-6
CDR3 DNA: TGTGCCAGCAGCTTACGGCGGGGGAGTGAGCAGTTCTTC; CDR3 protein: CASSLRRGSEQFF; V gene: TRBV7-3; D gene: TRBD2; clone size: .; J gene: TRBJ2-1
CDR3 DNA: TGTGCCAGCACCCCTTGGGTGGCAGGAGGAGCTTTCTTT; CDR3 protein: CASTPWVAGGAFF; V gene: TRBV5-6; D gene: .; clone size: .; J gene: TRBJ1-1